These 17 T cell receptor beta chains came from one sample sequenced in a study of blood T cell repertoires in COVID-19. TCRdb keeps only in-frame clones here, not all; method: immunoSEQ multiplex PCR. The sample has some 270,000 clones; about 89% are singletons. The sequencing sample was made of peripheral blood. The receptors come from a middle-aged man with active or convalescent COVID-19.

This clone appeared a single time. V usage is TRBV19 and J usage is TRBJ1-1; D is ambiguous. Germline V CDR1 and CDR2: LNHDA, SQIVND (reference sequence). This CDR3 region has 11 residues. The V gene lost 6 bases and the J gene lost 4 bases, with 6 bases spanning the gap. The CDR3 is CASRTGTEAFF. The CDR3 nucleotides read TGTGCCAGTAGGACGGGCACTGAAGCTTTCTTT.

This clone was seen only once. This sequence joins TRBV7-8 and TRBJ1-4; TRBD1 matches at 9 bases. The ends lost 1 base at V and 5 bases at J; junction bases unmatched: 2. Germline CDR1 and CDR2: SGHVS and FQNEAQ. There are 15 residues in the CDR3. The CDR3 DNA reads as TGTGCCAGCAGCTTAGTGACAGGGGGGAATGAAAAACTGTTTTTT. Its protein is CASSLVTGGNEKLFF.

J is TRBJ2-5 and V is TRBV3-1 (or the pseudogene TRBV3-2), with TRBD2 identical over 11 bases. Germline lookup yields CDR1 LGHDT and CDR2 YNNKEL (reference sequence). V dropped 4 bases and J dropped 1; count of bases not matched to a gene: 2. The CDR3 totals 15 residues. In nucleotides, the CDR3 is TGTGCCAGCAGCCTCCTAGCGGGGGGCCAAGAGACCCAGTACTTC. It yields the protein CASSLLAGGQETQYF.

The chain is built from TRBV3-1 (or the pseudogene TRBV3-2) and TRBJ2-7; the match to TRBD2 covers 12 bases. CDR3 length: 19 residues. V gave up 2 bases and J gave up 5 bases; unmatched junction bases: 16. Germline CDR1 and CDR2: LGHDT and YNNKEL (reference sequence). CDR3 protein: CASSQLGLAGRGATNEQYF. The CDR3 nucleotides read TGTGCCAGCAGCCAACTGGGACTAGCGGGCAGGGGGGCCACTAACGAGCAGTACTTC.

This clone is a singleton in its sample. This sequence joins TRBV12-3 or TRBV12-4 and TRBJ2-2; D is unresolved. The CDR3 is 12 residues long. Trimming shortened V by 5 bases and J by 3 bases, and 4 bases separated the two germline ends. CDR3 amino acids: CASSGDTGELFF. DNA for the CDR3: TGTGCCAGCAGTGGAGACACCGGGGAGCTGTTTTTT.

The genes are TRBV11-3 and TRBJ2-2; unclear D gene. This CDR3 contains 13 residues. The germline V gene encodes CDR1 SGHNT and CDR2 YENEEA. Trimming pared 5 bases from V and 6 bases from J, leaving 10 bases between. The CDR3 sequence: CASSRGVSGELFF. CDR3 nucleotides: TGTGCCAGCAGCCGAGGCGTCTCCGGGGAGCTGTTTTTT.

The chain has TRBV6-2 or TRBV6-3 and TRBJ2-7, with TRBD2 matching 9 bases. Trimming cost V 5 bases and J 4 bases; bases outside gene matches: 6. The CDR3 spans 14 residues. Germline CDR1 and CDR2: MNHEY and SVGEGT. CDR3 loop: CASSLPGLAYEQYF. The CDR3 region has the DNA TGTGCCAGCAGTCTACCGGGACTAGCTTACGAGCAGTACTTC.

The chain uses TRBV19 and TRBJ1-4; D is perhaps TRBD1 (6 bases). The CDR3 length is 13 residues. Trimming stripped 5 bases from V and 8 bases from J, with 12 bases between. In germline, CDR1 is LNHDA, CDR2 SQIVND (reference sequence). The CDR3 region is CASSPGVGEKLFF. Written as DNA, the CDR3 is TGTGCCAGTAGTCCAGGGGTGGGAGAAAAACTGTTTTTT. The whole variable domain, filled in from reference TRBV19 and TRBJ1-4, reads DGGITQSPKYLFRKEGQNVTLSCEQNLNHDAMYWYRQDPGQGLRLIYYSQIVNDFQKGDIAEGYSVSREKKESFPLTVTSAQKNPTAFYLCASSPGVGEKLFFGSGTQLSVL.

The chain links TRBV11-3 to TRBJ2-4, with D hard to call. In germline, CDR1 is SGHNT, CDR2 YENEEA. There are 12 residues in the CDR3. Trimming pared 1 base from V and 6 bases from J, leaving 4 bases between. CDR3 region: CASSLGLNIQYF. The CDR3 DNA follows: TGTGCCAGCAGCTTAGGTCTAAACATTCAGTACTTC.

V is TRBV7-9 and J is TRBJ2-5; weak D call: TRBD1 (5 bases). The CDR3 covers 14 residues. Germline V CDR1 and CDR2: SEHNR, FQNEAQ (reference sequence). The ends were cut back, 7 bases at V and 4 bases at J, with 16 bases in the middle. This CDR3 is CASMYVGLGETQYF. CDR3 DNA: TGTGCCAGCATGTATGTGGGGCTAGGAGAGACCCAGTACTTC.

The chain joins TRBV3-1 (or the pseudogene TRBV3-2) to TRBJ1-2, with a possible D match to TRBD1 (5 bases). Trimming took off 0 bases at V and 3 bases at J, with 14 bases between the two ends. The CDR3 runs 16 residues. CDR1 and CDR2 from the germline V gene are LGHDT and YNNKEL (reference sequence). CDR3 residues: CASSQDLGGSYYGYTF. The CDR3 nucleotides are TGTGCCAGCAGCCAAGATCTTGGGGGGTCCTACTATGGCTACACCTTC.

The chain couples TRBV28 to TRBJ1-4; D is perhaps TRBD1 (6 bases). Per germline, CDR1 MDHEN and CDR2 SYDVKM. V lost 5 bases and J lost 5, with 12 bases in between. The CDR3 consists of 14 residues. CDR3 bases: TGTGCCAGCAGTGGGGAGGGGGTCAATGAAAAACTGTTTTTT. This encodes CASSGEGVNEKLFF.

The J gene is TRBJ2-3, the V gene TRBV7-3; D not resolved. Germline assignment: CDR1 SGHTA and CDR2 FQGTGA. The CDR3 has 15 amino acids. V was cut by 1 base and J by 2 bases, with 10 bases left in between. CDR3 amino acids: CASSLIGSPTDTQYF. The CDR3 DNA sequence: TGTGCCAGCAGCTTAATTGGCTCGCCCACAGATACGCAGTATTTT.

This chain links TRBV11-3 with TRBJ2-1, with D possibly being TRBD2 (6 bases). Germline values: CDR1 SGHNT, CDR2 YENEEA. V dropped 0 bases and J dropped 2 bases, with 8 bases sitting between them. The CDR3 sequence is 15 residues long. CDR3 amino acids: CASSLDGEAYNEQFF. CDR3 bases: TGTGCCAGCAGCTTAGACGGGGAGGCCTACAATGAGCAGTTCTTC.

V is TRBV3-1 (or the pseudogene TRBV3-2) and J is TRBJ1-1; tentatively, D is TRBD1 (6 bases). Trimming took off 4 bases at V and 0 bases at J, with 12 bases between the two ends. Germline CDR1 and CDR2: LGHDT and YNNKEL (reference sequence). The CDR3 covers 15 residues. The CDR3 loop reads CASSLGGGLNTEAFF. CDR3 DNA sequence: TGTGCCAGCAGCCTAGGGGGTGGGTTGAACACTGAAGCTTTCTTT.

The genes are TRBV18 and TRBJ2-7; perhaps TRBD1 as D (5 bases). This CDR3 comprises 15 residues. V shed 3 bases and J shed 4 bases, with 16 bases lying between them. Germline V gene sequence: CDR1 KGHSH, CDR2 LQKENI. CDR3 loop: CASSPSAETVYEQYF. The CDR3 nucleotides read TGTGCCAGCTCACCCTCGGCCGAGACAGTGTACGAGCAGTACTTC.

The rearrangement uses TRBV7-3 and TRBJ2-3; D remains unclear. CDR3 length: 14 amino acids. V lost 0 bases and J 1 base, leaving 5 bases between the germline ends. The germline V gene has CDR1 SGHTA and CDR2 FQGTGA. CDR3 sequence reads: CASSLTAGTDTQYF. Written as DNA, the CDR3 is TGTGCCAGCAGCTTAACGGCCGGCACAGATACGCAGTATTTT.